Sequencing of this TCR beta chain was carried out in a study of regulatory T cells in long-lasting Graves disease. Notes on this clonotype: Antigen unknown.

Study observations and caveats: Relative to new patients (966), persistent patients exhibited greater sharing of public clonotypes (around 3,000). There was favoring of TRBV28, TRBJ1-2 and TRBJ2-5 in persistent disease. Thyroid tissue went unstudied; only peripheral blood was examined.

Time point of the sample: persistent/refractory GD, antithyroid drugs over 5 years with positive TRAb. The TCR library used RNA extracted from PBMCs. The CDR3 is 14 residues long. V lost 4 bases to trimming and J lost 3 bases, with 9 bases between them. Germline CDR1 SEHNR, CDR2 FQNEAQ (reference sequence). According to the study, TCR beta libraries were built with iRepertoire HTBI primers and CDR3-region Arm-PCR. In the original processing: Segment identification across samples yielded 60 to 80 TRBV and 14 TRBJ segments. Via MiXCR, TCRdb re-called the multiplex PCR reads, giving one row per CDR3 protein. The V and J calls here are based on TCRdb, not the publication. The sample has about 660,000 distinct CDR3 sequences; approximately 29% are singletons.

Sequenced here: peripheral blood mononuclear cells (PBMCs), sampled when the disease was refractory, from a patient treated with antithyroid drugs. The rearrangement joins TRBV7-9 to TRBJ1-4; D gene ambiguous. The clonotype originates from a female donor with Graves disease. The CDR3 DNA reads TGTGCCAGCAGCTCTGCTGGCCCTAATGAAAAACTGTTTTTT. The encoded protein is CASSSAGPNEKLFF.